This is a list of T cell receptor beta chains from one sample in a study of technical replicates of blood from a handful of donors. Measured with immunoSEQ multiplex PCR; TCRdb has only the in-frame clones, and not every one. In the table there are tens of thousands of clones, 85% to 95% of which are singletons. The material sequenced was T cells isolated from PBMCs. Receptor source: a human donor in good health. Both conserved end residues are part of each CDR3. The D gene is left open where the match is weak. The size entry is marked missing in some rows and otherwise reads once, few, many or a size class.

v_call	cdr3_length	d_call	j_call	clone_size	cdr3_aa	cdr3_nt
TRBV7-2	13	.	TRBJ1-2	.	CASSPTRGGGYTF	TGTGCCAGCAGCCCCACCAGGGGCGGTGGCTACACCTTC
TRBV6-1	15	.	TRBJ2-7	.	CASSEGQATHYEQYF	TGTGCCAGCAGTGAAGGACAGGCTACGCACTACGAGCAGTACTTC
TRBV19	15	.	TRBJ1-5	.	CASSMGGVGNQPQHF	TGTGCCAGTAGTATGGGGGGGGTCGGCAATCAGCCCCAGCATTTT
TRBV6-1	14	TRBD1	TRBJ1-2	.	CASSTQDREIGYTF	TGTGCCAGCAGTACTCAGGACAGGGAGATTGGCTACACCTTC
TRBV7-6	15	TRBD1	TRBJ1-5	once	CASSPTGGGNQPQHF	TGTGCCAGCAGCCCGACAGGGGGAGGCAATCAGCCCCAGCATTTT
TRBV21-1	9	.	TRBJ1-1	.	CASTSGVFF	TGTGCCAGCACCTCAGGGGTCTTCTTT
TRBV11-3	12	.	TRBJ2-4	.	CASSLAGNIQYF	TGTGCCAGCAGCTTGGCGGGAAACATTCAGTACTTC
TRBV6-4	14	TRBD2	TRBJ2-2	.	CASSEESGTRELFF	TGTGCCAGCAGCGAGGAAAGCGGGACCCGGGAGCTGTTTTTT
TRBV5-5	15	.	TRBJ2-1	.	CASSTESPAYNEQFF	TGTGCCAGCAGTACTGAATCTCCCGCCTACAATGAGCAGTTCTTC
TRBV19	12	.	TRBJ1-1	.	CASSWPNTEAFF	TGTGCCAGTAGTTGGCCGAACACTGAAGCTTTCTTT
TRBV2	17	TRBD2	TRBJ2-1	.	CASNQGTSADSYNEQFF	TGTGCCAGCAACCAAGGGACTAGCGCGGACTCCTACAATGAGCAGTTCTTC
TRBV6-5	14	.	TRBJ2-3	.	CASSYSTVLDTQYF	TGTGCCAGCAGTTATTCGACAGTATTGGATACGCAGTATTTT
TRBV13	14	TRBD1	TRBJ1-2	.	CASSSGQLSYGYTF	TGTGCCAGCAGCTCGGGACAGCTCTCCTATGGCTACACCTTC
TRBV7-9	13	.	TRBJ2-6	.	CASTQTGANVLTF	TGTGCCAGCACCCAGACTGGGGCCAACGTCCTGACTTTC
TRBV19	15	.	TRBJ1-1	.	CASSINHRVTTEAFF	TGTGCCAGTAGTATAAACCACAGGGTAACGACTGAAGCTTTCTTT
TRBV10-2	13	.	TRBJ2-5	.	CASSDSVQETQYF	TGCGCCAGCAGTGACAGTGTACAAGAGACCCAGTACTTC
TRBV19	15	.	TRBJ2-5	once	CASSPAYRTGETQYF	TGTGCCAGTAGTCCTGCTTATCGAACAGGAGAGACCCAGTACTTC
TRBV9	15	TRBD1	TRBJ1-6	.	CASSVGVGTGSPLHF	TGTGCCAGCAGCGTGGGGGTCGGGACAGGTTCACCCCTCCACTTT
TRBV9	13	.	TRBJ1-5	.	CASSVGERQPQHF	TGTGCCAGCAGCGTAGGGGAGCGACAGCCCCAGCATTTT
TRBV7-9	13	.	TRBJ1-1	.	CASSLNQDSEAFF	TGTGCCAGCAGCTTAAATCAGGACAGTGAAGCTTTCTTT
TRBV5-1	12	.	TRBJ2-3	.	CASSLATDTQYF	TGCGCCAGCAGCTTAGCCACAGATACGCAGTATTTT
TRBV11-2	16	.	TRBJ1-3	.	CASSLEWRFSGNTIYF	TGTGCCAGCAGCTTAGAGTGGAGGTTCTCTGGAAACACCATATATTTT
TRBV19	15	TRBD1	TRBJ2-6	.	CASSMDRAGANVLTF	TGTGCCAGTAGTATGGACAGGGCCGGGGCCAACGTCCTGACTTTC
TRBV30	15	.	TRBJ1-3	.	CAWSVDSFSGNTIYF	TGTGCCTGGAGTGTTGACAGTTTCTCTGGAAACACCATATATTTT
TRBV5-4	16	.	TRBJ1-1	.	CASSLAPETANTEAFF	TGTGCCAGCAGTTTAGCCCCGGAGACCGCGAACACTGAAGCTTTCTTT
TRBV27	14	.	TRBJ2-2	.	CASSLRARTGELFF	TGTGCCAGCAGTTTGAGGGCCCGGACCGGGGAGCTGTTTTTT
TRBV19	17	TRBD1	TRBJ1-1	.	CASSIPPRTGGWTEAFF	TGTGCCAGTAGTATCCCCCCACGGACAGGGGGATGGACTGAAGCTTTCTTT
TRBV30	15	.	TRBJ1-2	.	CAWSVPPSGGDGYTF	TGTGCCTGGAGTGTACCCCCGAGCGGGGGCGATGGCTACACCTTC
TRBV11-3	14	.	TRBJ2-2	once	CASRKTGRGGELFF	TGTGCCAGCAGAAAAACAGGGAGGGGAGGGGAGCTGTTTTTT
TRBV27	15	TRBD2	TRBJ2-7	.	CASSLSFVAGGETYF	TGTGCCAGCAGTTTATCGTTCGTAGCGGGAGGGGAAACGTACTTC
TRBV19	16	TRBD1	TRBJ1-5	.	CASLSRDRGYNQPQHF	TGTGCCAGTTTATCCCGGGACAGGGGATACAATCAGCCCCAGCATTTT
TRBV11-2	15	TRBD2	TRBJ2-3	.	CASSFLAGGTDTQYF	TGTGCCAGCAGCTTCCTAGCGGGGGGCACAGATACGCAGTATTTT
TRBV4-1	13	.	TRBJ2-7	.	CASSAFVEYEQYF	TGCGCCAGCAGCGCCTTTGTGGAGTACGAGCAGTACTTC
TRBV7-9	12	.	TRBJ2-7	.	CASIRGAGEQYF	TGTGCCAGCATCAGGGGGGCCGGCGAGCAGTACTTC
TRBV5-6	13	TRBD1	TRBJ2-7	many	CASSPTGSYEQYF	TGTGCCAGCAGCCCGACAGGGTCCTACGAGCAGTACTTC
TRBV5-4	15	TRBD2	TRBJ2-3	.	CASIDRASGTDTQYF	TGTGCCAGCATAGATCGGGCTAGCGGGACAGATACGCAGTATTTT
TRBV5-4	14	.	TRBJ1-1	.	CASSLSGPRTEAFF	TGTGCCAGCAGCTTGTCAGGGCCGAGGACTGAAGCTTTCTTT
TRBV18	16	TRBD2	TRBJ2-7	.	CASSPGLAGLTYEQYF	TGTGCCAGCTCACCGGGACTAGCGGGCCTAACCTACGAGCAGTACTTC
TRBV7-9	18	TRBD1	TRBJ2-3	.	CASSLAFVDRGLTDTQYF	TGTGCCAGCAGCTTAGCCTTTGTGGACAGGGGACTAACAGATACGCAGTATTTT
TRBV5-4	15	.	TRBJ1-4	.	CASSLWQATNEKLFF	TGTGCCAGCAGCTTGTGGCAGGCAACTAATGAAAAACTGTTTTTT
TRBV4-1	14	.	TRBJ1-5	.	CASSQEERDQPQHF	TGCGCCAGCAGCCAAGAGGAGAGGGATCAGCCCCAGCATTTT